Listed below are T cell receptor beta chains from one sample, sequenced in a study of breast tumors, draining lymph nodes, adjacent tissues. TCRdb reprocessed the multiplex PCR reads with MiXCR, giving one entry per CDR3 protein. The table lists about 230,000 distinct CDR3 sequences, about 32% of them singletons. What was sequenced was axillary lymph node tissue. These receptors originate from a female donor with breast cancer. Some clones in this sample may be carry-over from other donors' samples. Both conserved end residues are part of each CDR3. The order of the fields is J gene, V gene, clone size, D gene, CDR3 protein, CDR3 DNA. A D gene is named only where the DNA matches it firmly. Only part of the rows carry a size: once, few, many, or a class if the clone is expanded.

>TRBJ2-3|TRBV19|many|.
CASSIRSIDTQYF
TGTGCCAGTAGTATTCGGTCTATAGATACGCAGTATTTT
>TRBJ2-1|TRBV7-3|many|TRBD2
CASSSGTSNEQFF
TGTGCCAGCAGCTCCGGGACTAGCAATGAGCAGTTCTTC
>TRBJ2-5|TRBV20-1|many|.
CSGARGETQYF
TGCAGTGGTGCGAGAGGGGAGACCCAGTACTTC
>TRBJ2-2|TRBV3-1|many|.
CASSHRGPGELFF
TGTGCCAGCAGCCATAGGGGCCCCGGGGAGCTGTTTTTT
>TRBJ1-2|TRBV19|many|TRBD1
CASSIDRDHGYTF
TGTGCCAGTAGTATCGACAGGGACCATGGCTACACCTTC
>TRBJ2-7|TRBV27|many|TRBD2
CASSWTSGSEQYF
TGTGCCAGCAGTTGGACTAGCGGGAGCGAGCAGTACTTC
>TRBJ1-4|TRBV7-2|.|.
CASTALEGTGEKLLF
TGTGCCAGCACCGCCTTGGAGGGGACTGGTGAAAAACTGCTTTTT
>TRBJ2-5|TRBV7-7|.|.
CASSSSASGETQYF
TGTGCTAGCAGCTCTAGCGCCAGTGGGGAGACCCAGTACTTC
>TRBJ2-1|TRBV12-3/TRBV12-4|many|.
CASSKWHEQFF
TGTGCCAGCAGCAAATGGCATGAGCAGTTCTTC
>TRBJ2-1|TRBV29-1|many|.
CSVGWGSYNEQFF
TGCAGCGTTGGGTGGGGCTCCTACAATGAGCAGTTCTTC
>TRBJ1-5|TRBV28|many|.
CASSLGKQPQHF
TGTGCCAGCAGTTTAGGAAAGCAGCCCCAGCATTTT
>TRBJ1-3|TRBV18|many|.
CASSPDGNTIYF
TGTGCCAGCTCACCAGATGGAAACACCATATATTTT
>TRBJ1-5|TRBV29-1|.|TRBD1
CSVGTGESNQPQHF
TGCAGCGTTGGGACAGGGGAGAGCAATCAGCCCCAGCATTTT
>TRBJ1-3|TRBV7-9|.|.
CASSLGGSSGNTIHF
TGTGCCAGCAGCTTAGGCGGGAGCTCTGGAAACACCATACATTTT
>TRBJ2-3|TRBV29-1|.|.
CSLSLQEPDTQYF
TGCAGCTTGAGCCTACAGGAGCCAGATACGCAGTATTTT
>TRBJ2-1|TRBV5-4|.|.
CASSLGFADHDNEQFF
TGTGCCAGCAGCTTAGGTTTCGCCGACCACGACAATGAGCAGTTCTTC
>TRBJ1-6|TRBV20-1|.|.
CSARGSGRAYNSPLHF
TGCAGTGCTAGAGGGAGCGGGAGGGCCTATAATTCACCCCTCCACTTT
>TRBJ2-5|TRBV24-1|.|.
CATSDPRGGETQYF
TGTGCCACCAGTGATCCTAGGGGCGGGGAGACCCAGTACTTC
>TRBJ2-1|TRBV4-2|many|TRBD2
CASSHLAGGEYNEQFF
TGTGCCAGCAGCCACTTAGCGGGGGGGGAATACAATGAGCAGTTCTTC
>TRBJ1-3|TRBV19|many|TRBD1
CASSTRTGLSGNTIYF
TGTGCCAGTAGTACCCGGACAGGGCTCTCTGGAAACACCATATATTTT
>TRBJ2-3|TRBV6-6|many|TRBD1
CASSYRGGAGDTQYF
TGTGCCAGCAGTTACCGAGGGGGCGCGGGAGATACGCAGTATTTT
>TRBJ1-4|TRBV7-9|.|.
CASSPAGTDKLFF
TGTGCCAGCAGCCCCGCCGGGACGGACAAACTGTTTTTT
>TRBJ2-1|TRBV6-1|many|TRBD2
CASRSGSGANEQFF
TGTGCCAGCAGGAGCGGGAGTGGAGCCAATGAGCAGTTCTTC
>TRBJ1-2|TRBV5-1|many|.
CASSSGIGTQKNYGYTF
TGCGCCAGCAGCTCGGGGATCGGGACACAAAAAAACTATGGCTACACCTTC
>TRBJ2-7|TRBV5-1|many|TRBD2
CASSSVAGGPWEQYF
TGCGCCAGCAGCTCGGTAGCGGGAGGGCCTTGGGAGCAGTACTTC
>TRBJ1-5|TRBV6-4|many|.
CASNPFTVSYSNQPQHF
TGTGCCAGCAATCCCTTTACTGTTTCATATAGCAATCAGCCCCAGCATTTT
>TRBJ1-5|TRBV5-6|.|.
CASSLGGSAEPQHF
TGTGCCAGCAGCTTAGGGGGGTCTGCGGAGCCCCAGCATTTT
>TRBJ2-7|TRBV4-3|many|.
CASALSLTYEQYF
TGCGCCAGCGCGTTGAGCCTTACCTACGAGCAGTACTTC
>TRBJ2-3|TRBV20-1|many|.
CSATLWDGTPDTQYF
TGCAGTGCTACTCTATGGGACGGCACCCCAGATACGCAGTATTTT
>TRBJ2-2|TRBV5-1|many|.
CASSREGTTNTGELFF
TGCGCCAGCAGCCGTGAGGGGACGACGAACACCGGGGAGCTGTTTTTT
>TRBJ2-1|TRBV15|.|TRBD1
CATSSLQGAIYNEQFF
TGTGCCACCAGCAGCCTACAGGGGGCGATCTACAATGAGCAGTTCTTC
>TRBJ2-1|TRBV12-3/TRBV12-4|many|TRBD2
CASIISSGGNNEQFF
TGTGCCAGCATCATTTCTAGCGGGGGCAACAATGAGCAGTTCTTC
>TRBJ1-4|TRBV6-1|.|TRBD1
CASSEQDRGNEKLFF
TGTGCCAGCAGTGAACAAGACAGGGGAAACGAAAAACTGTTTTTT
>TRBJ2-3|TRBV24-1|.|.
CATSETTGTHYF
TGTGCCACCAGTGAAACCACAGGTACGCACTATTTT
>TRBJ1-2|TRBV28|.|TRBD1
CASRTGTASGYTF
TGTGCCAGCAGAACCGGGACAGCTTCGGGCTACACCTTC
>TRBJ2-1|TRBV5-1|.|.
CAGSLGLSGNEQFF
TGCGCCGGCAGCTTGGGTCTCTCGGGGAATGAGCAGTTCTTC
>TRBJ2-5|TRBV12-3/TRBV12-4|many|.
CASSPAAAWGETQYF
TGTGCCAGCTCCCCCGCCGCGGCTTGGGGGGAGACCCAGTACTTC
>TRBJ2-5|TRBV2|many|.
CASRIPVQETQYF
TGTGCCAGCAGAATCCCGGTACAAGAGACCCAGTACTTC
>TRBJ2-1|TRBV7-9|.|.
CASSNPLPVREQFF
TGTGCCAGCAGCAATCCACTACCCGTCCGTGAGCAGTTCTTC
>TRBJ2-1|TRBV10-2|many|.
CASSESGHDNEQFF
TGCGCCAGCAGTGAGTCGGGCCACGACAATGAGCAGTTCTTC
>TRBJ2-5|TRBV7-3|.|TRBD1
CASSSTGTGEETQYF
TGTGCCAGCAGCTCCACAGGGACAGGGGAAGAGACCCAGTACTTC
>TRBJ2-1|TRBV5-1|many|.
CASSLIAGSGNEQFF
TGCGCCAGCAGCTTGATAGCAGGATCGGGTAATGAGCAGTTCTTC
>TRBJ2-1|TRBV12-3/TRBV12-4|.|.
CASGFTGAAGSNEQFF
TGTGCCAGCGGGTTCACCGGGGCGGCAGGTAGTAATGAGCAGTTCTTC
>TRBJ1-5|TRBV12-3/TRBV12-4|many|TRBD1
CASSRGTGGGQPQHF
TGTGCCAGCAGTAGAGGGACAGGGGGCGGACAGCCCCAGCATTTT
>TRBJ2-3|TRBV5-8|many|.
CASSPVGADTQYF
TGTGCCAGCAGCCCTGTCGGAGCAGATACGCAGTATTTT
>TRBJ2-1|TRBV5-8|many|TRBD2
CASSLFRTSNEQFF
TGTGCCAGCAGCTTGTTTCGGACTAGCAATGAGCAGTTCTTC
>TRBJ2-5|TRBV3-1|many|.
CASSQGRMRETQYF
TGTGCCAGCAGCCAAGGACGGATGCGGGAGACCCAGTACTTC